The 11 T cell receptor beta chains reported below all come from one sample, sequenced in a study of neurological immune-mediated disorders. TCRdb redid the calling of the 5' RACE reads with MiXCR, one entry per CDR3 protein. The sample lists more than 25,000 distinct CDR3 sequences; 4% were seen once. The sequenced sample was CD4+ T cells from blood. Receptors were obtained from a woman aged 40 to 55 in good health.

This clonotype was detected many times. The chain uses TRBV10-3 and TRBJ1-5, with TRBD1 identical over 8 bases. J lost 0 bases, V lost 10 bases, and 5 bases had no gene match. Germline CDR1 is ENHRY and CDR2 is SYGVKD. The CDR3 runs to 14 residues. CDR3 bases: TGTGCCACCAAGACAGGGGATAGCAATCAGCCCCAGCATTTT. Amino acids: CATKTGDSNQPQHF.

This clonotype was detected many times. The chain carries TRBV20-1 and TRBJ2-5, with 7 positions matching TRBD2. J gave up 2 bases and V 6 bases, and 21 bases lay outside the gene matches. The CDR3 has 18 amino acids. Looked up from germline, CDR1 is DFQATT and CDR2 is SNEGSKA (reference sequence). This chain's CDR3 is CSAGRPQYRGELQETQYF. CDR3 in DNA: TGCAGTGCCGGACGGCCGCAGTACCGGGGGGAATTACAAGAGACCCAGTACTTC.

Ten or more counts support this clonotype. J is TRBJ2-1 and V is TRBV4-2, with D possibly being TRBD2 (7 bases). V gave up 1 base and J gave up 4 bases, with 17 bases separating them. Germline assignment: CDR1 LGHNA and CDR2 YNFKEQ. This CDR3 contains 17 residues. The CDR3 coding sequence is TGTGCCAGCAGCCAAGGGGGGGGGGGCTCAACTTACAATGAGCAGTTCTTC. Translated, it gives CASSQGGGGSTYNEQFF.

This clonotype has a count of ten or more. This chain joins TRBV5-1 and TRBJ2-6; perhaps D is TRBD1 or TRBD2 (6 bases each). The CDR3 is made up of 18 amino acids. V lost 0 bases and J 1 base, leaving 14 bases between the germline ends. In germline, CDR1 is SGHRS, CDR2 YFSETQ. In DNA, the CDR3 is TGCGCCAGCAGCTTGGTTGGGGGGCGTGGTTCTGGGGCCAACGTCCTGACTTTC. Translating gives CASSLVGGRGSGANVLTF.

This clonotype was seen repeatedly, ten times or more. This chain links TRBV5-5 with TRBJ2-2; tentative D call: TRBD2 (5 bases). Looked up from germline, CDR1 is SGHKS and CDR2 is YYEKEE (reference sequence). Trimming pared 5 bases from V and 7 bases from J, leaving 12 bases between. This CDR3 has 13 residues. The CDR3 nucleotides are TGTGCCAGCAGTTCAGCTGGACTCGGGGAGCTGTTTTTT. Protein: CASSSAGLGELFF. The full variable domain, with the rest looked up from reference TRBV5-5 and TRBJ2-2, is DAGVTQSPTHLIKTRGQQVTLRCSPISGHKSVSWYQQVLGQGPQFIFQYYEKEERGRGNFPDRFSARQFPNYSSELNVNALLLGDSALYLCASSSAGLGELFFGEGSRLTVL.

This clonotype was observed at least ten times. The chain recombines TRBV5-1 with TRBJ1-1; no clear D. The CDR3 has 16 amino acids. Trimming left V 0 bases short and J 1 base short, with 13 bases between. Germline CDR1 reads SGHRS; CDR2 reads YFSETQ. The CDR3 loop is CASSLESGVRNTEAFF. CDR3 nucleotide sequence: TGCGCCAGCAGCTTGGAATCTGGGGTCCGGAACACTGAAGCTTTCTTT.

The sample holds many counts of this clonotype. This chain joins TRBV27 and TRBJ2-4, with TRBD1 matching 7 bases. The CDR3 consists of 17 residues. Germline-derived CDR1 and CDR2 are MNHEY and SMNVEV (reference sequence). V dropped 4 bases and J dropped 0; count of bases not matched to a gene: 9. The CDR3 loop is CASSSSTGLVAKNIQYF. In DNA, the CDR3 is TGTGCCAGCAGTTCCTCGACAGGGCTCGTAGCCAAAAACATTCAGTACTTC.

In its sample, this clonotype was seen many times. The chain couples TRBV10-3 to TRBJ1-2, with 7 positions matching TRBD1. Germline assignment: CDR1 ENHRY and CDR2 SYGVKD. The length of the CDR3 is 15 residues. Germline trimming cut 2 bases from V and 6 bases from J; bases unmatched to any gene: 9. This CDR3 is CAISEPHGTAHGYTF. The CDR3 coding sequence is TGTGCCATCAGTGAGCCCCACGGGACAGCGCATGGCTACACCTTC.

By share, this clonotype counts as large. The rearrangement uses TRBV20-1 and TRBJ2-1; 7 nucleotides match TRBD2. The CDR3 has 13 residues. Trimming at V came to 6 bases and at J to 3 bases, leaving 5 bases not matched to a gene. Germline CDR1 reads DFQATT; CDR2 reads SNEGSKA (reference sequence). The CDR3 loop reads CSAGASGYNEQFF. CDR3 nucleotide sequence: TGCAGTGCAGGGGCTAGCGGCTACAATGAGCAGTTCTTC.

In this sample, this clonotype turned up many times. The V and J genes are TRBV18 and TRBJ1-5; 10 bases agree with TRBD1. V gave up 5 bases and J gave up 5 bases; unmatched junction bases: 6. The CDR3 loop spans 15 amino acids. CDR1 and CDR2 (germline): KGHSH, LQKENI. The CDR3 loop is CASSGTGVGDQPQHF. The CDR3 nucleotides read TGTGCCAGCTCAGGGACAGGGGTTGGAGATCAGCCCCAGCATTTT.

This clonotype was counted ten times or more. The gene calls are TRBV24-1 and TRBJ1-1, with 10 bases that match TRBD1. CDR1 and CDR2 from the germline V gene are KGHDR and SFDVKD. The CDR3 has 15 residues. J lost 5 bases, V lost 5 bases, and 7 bases had no gene match. The CDR3 sequence is CATSALDRGWTEAFF. CDR3 nucleotides: TGTGCCACCAGTGCCCTGGACAGGGGGTGGACTGAAGCTTTCTTT.